A single sample gave rise to the 18 T cell receptor beta chains below, sequenced in a study of memory CD4+ T cells and cytomegalovirus serostatus. Sequencing was performed with immunoSEQ multiplex PCR; in TCRdb, only in-frame clones are kept and a portion is missing. The sample carries about 50,000 clones, 77% recorded once. The sort gate was single viable CD3+CD4+CD8-CD45RO+ cells for memory CD4+ T cells. The sample was memory CD4+ T cells from blood. These receptors originate from an adult in good health and CMV-seronegative.

This chain connects TRBV6-8 to TRBJ2-6; D is undetermined. Germline-derived CDR1 and CDR2 are MNHGY and SAAAGT. The V and J ends lost 10 bases and 7 bases respectively, with 17 bases between them. This CDR3 has 14 residues. The CDR3 DNA reads TGTGCCACTAAACCAAGTAGGGAAGCCAACGTCCTGACTTTC. This gives the protein CATKPSREANVLTF.

The rearrangement links TRBV14 to TRBJ2-3; D is perhaps TRBD1 or TRBD2 (5 bases each). Trimming pared 4 bases from V and 1 base from J, leaving 18 bases between. Germline loops: CDR1 SGHDN, CDR2 FVKESK. CDR3 length: 17 residues. The DNA of the CDR3 is TGTGCCAGCAGCCGTAGAAGGGGAGCGGCGGGCACAGATACGCAGTATTTT. Translating it yields CASSRRRGAAGTDTQYF. The full variable domain, its missing parts supplied by reference TRBV14 and TRBJ2-3, is EAGVTQFPSHSVIEKGQTVTLRCDPISGHDNLYWYRRVMGKEIKFLLHFVKESKQDESGMPNNRFLAERTGGTYSTLKVQPAELEDSGVYFCASSRRRGAAGTDTQYFGPGTRLTVL.

This clone was observed a few times. The V call is TRBV10-3, the J call TRBJ1-1; weak D call: TRBD1 (5 bases). The CDR3 totals 13 residues. Germline CDR1 reads ENHRY; CDR2 reads SYGVKD. Trimming removed 2 bases from V and 7 bases from J, with 11 bases in between. CDR3 protein: CAISETGDFEAFF. CDR3 in DNA: TGTGCCATCAGTGAGACGGGGGATTTTGAAGCTTTCTTT.

The gene calls are TRBV5-5 and TRBJ1-2, with 8 bases fitting TRBD1. The length of the CDR3 is 17 residues. CDR1 is SGHKS, CDR2 YYEKEE, per germline (reference sequence). Trimming removed 4 bases from V and 7 bases from J; junction bases left unmatched: 18. The CDR3 spells CASSPLGPRQGAGGYTF. CDR3 coding DNA: TGTGCCAGCAGCCCTCTTGGCCCGCGGCAGGGGGCAGGTGGCTACACCTTC.

The chain has TRBV6-1 and TRBJ1-1; D not resolved. The CDR3 totals 13 residues. Germline V gene sequence: CDR1 MNHNS, CDR2 SASEGT. The V end lost 8 bases, the J end lost 5 bases, and 15 bases lay between the germline ends. The CDR3 DNA is TGTGCCAGCCTCAAACCGAGGAGGACTGAAGCTTTCTTT. As protein: CASLKPRRTEAFF.

This chain connects TRBV11-2 to TRBJ1-1; no clear D gene. The CDR3 consists of 13 residues. Germline lookup yields CDR1 SGHAT and CDR2 FQNNGV. The V end lost 5 bases, the J end lost 5 bases, and 12 bases lay between the germline ends. DNA for the CDR3: TGTGCCAGCAGCATCGAAGTGGGGACTGAAGCTTTCTTT. It is translated as CASSIEVGTEAFF.

CDR3 loop: CASSLRSGSGIAYEQYF. CDR3 DNA sequence: TGTGCCAGCAGCCTCCGGTCGGGGTCAGGGATCGCCTACGAGCAGTACTTC. V is TRBV7-9 and J is TRBJ2-7; the D call may be TRBD1 or TRBD2 (5 bases each). Trimming pared 5 bases from V and 2 bases from J, leaving 22 bases between. Germline lookup yields CDR1 SEHNR and CDR2 FQNEAQ (reference sequence). The CDR3 runs to 17 residues.

V usage is TRBV21-1 and J usage is TRBJ1-1; the table's D gene call, TRBD1, was not cross checked with the DNA. TRBV21-1 is termed a pseudogene. The CDR3 covers 15 residues. For the CDR3, the DNA is TGTGCCAGCAGCAATGAGGGACAGACGAACACTGAAGCTTTCTTT. Protein sequence: CASSNEGQTNTEAFF.

This clone appeared once. The CDR3 protein is CASSFAKGPGPNEQFF. The DNA of the CDR3 is TGCGCCAGCAGCTTCGCGAAGGGGCCCGGGCCCAATGAGCAGTTCTTC. This chain links TRBV5-1 with TRBJ2-1, with D maybe TRBD1 (5 bases). The CDR3 runs to 16 residues. Per germline, CDR1 SGHRS and CDR2 YFSETQ. V was clipped by 2 bases and J by 6 bases, with 18 bases between them.

The gene calls are TRBV7-2 and TRBJ1-1; possibly TRBD1 for D (5 bases). The germline CDR1 and CDR2 sequences are SGHTA and FQGNSA. V dropped 5 bases and J dropped 1 base, with 14 bases sitting between them. The CDR3 has 15 amino acids. This CDR3 is CASSPDSGGNTEAFF. CDR3 in DNA: TGTGCCAGCAGCCCAGATAGTGGGGGGAACACTGAAGCTTTCTTT.

The chain uses TRBV2 and TRBJ1-2; D unclear. The germline V gene has CDR1 SNHLY and CDR2 FYNNEI. V lost 0 bases and J lost 0, with 8 bases in between. The CDR3 runs to 15 residues. The CDR3 coding sequence is TGTGCCAGCAGTGAAGCGTGGCAGTCTAACTATGGCTACACCTTC. It specifies CASSEAWQSNYGYTF. Full variable domain (missing parts from reference TRBV2 and TRBJ1-2): EPEVTQTPSHQVTQMGQEVILRCVPISNHLYFYWYRQILGQKVEFLVSFYNNEISEKSEIFDDQFSVERPDGSNFTLKIRSTKLEDSAMYFCASSEAWQSNYGYTFGSGTRLTVV.

CDR3 sequence reads: CASSREGYGYTF. Written as DNA, the CDR3 is TGTGCCAGCAGCCGGGAAGGCTATGGCTACACCTTC. This chain links TRBV7-9 with TRBJ1-2; D remains unclear. The CDR3 runs to 12 residues. Trimming pared 5 bases from V and 4 bases from J, leaving 8 bases between. CDR1 and CDR2 from the germline V gene are SEHNR and FQNEAQ (reference sequence).

V gene TRBV18 combines with J gene TRBJ2-7; D is unclear. The CDR3 has 12 residues. Germline CDR1 reads KGHSH; CDR2 reads LQKENI. Trimming pared 3 bases from V and 3 bases from J, leaving 6 bases between. CDR3 sequence (DNA): TGTGCCAGCTCACCGGAAAGCTACGAGCAGTACTTC. This gives the protein CASSPESYEQYF. Looking up the rest from reference TRBV18 and TRBJ2-7 gives the full variable domain: NAGVMQNPRHLVRRRGQEARLRCSPMKGHSHVYWYRQLPEEGLKFMVYLQKENIIDESGMPKERFSAEFPKEGPSILRIQQVVRGDSAAYFCASSPESYEQYFGPGTRLTVT.

The chain recombines TRBV21-1 with TRBJ1-6; the table's D call, TRBD1, was not checked against the DNA. TRBV21-1 constitutes a pseudogene. The length of the CDR3 is 18 residues. The CDR3 DNA reads TGTGCCAGCAGCTCCAGATGGTGGTTCAGGAAGAAACGTTCACCCCTCCACTTT. As protein: CASSSRWWFRKKRSPLHF.

The rearrangement joins TRBV11-2 to TRBJ2-3; D is unclear. Trimming stripped 5 bases from V and 6 bases from J, with 9 bases between. This CDR3 region has 12 residues. The germline V gene has CDR1 SGHAT and CDR2 FQNNGV. The CDR3 DNA sequence: TGTGCCAGCAGCGCCCTAGGGGATACGCAGTATTTT. Translating gives CASSALGDTQYF.

The chain carries TRBV27 and TRBJ2-1, with D perhaps TRBD2 (5 bases). The CDR3 is 12 amino acids. The V gene's germline CDR1 is MNHEY and CDR2 SMNVEV (reference sequence). V dropped 4 bases and J dropped 4 bases, with 5 bases sitting between them. The DNA of the CDR3 is TGTGCCAGCAGTTCGGGATACAATGAGCAGTTCTTC. As protein: CASSSGYNEQFF.

The chain recombines TRBV9 with TRBJ2-5; weak D call: TRBD2 (7 bases). The V end was cut by 0 bases, the J end by 4 bases, with 13 bases between. This CDR3 has 15 residues. The germline gives CDR1 SGDLS, CDR2 YYNGEE. The chain's CDR3 is CASSVAAGAGETQYF. The CDR3 DNA follows: TGTGCCAGCAGCGTAGCTGCGGGGGCCGGAGAGACCCAGTACTTC.

The rearrangement joins TRBV2 to TRBJ2-3; 9 bases map to TRBD1. The CDR3 is 14 amino acids. V was clipped by 6 bases and J by 1 base; unmatched bases: 2. Germline V lookup: CDR1 SNHLY, CDR2 FYNNEI. This CDR3 reads CASSRDRGTDTQYF. The CDR3 DNA reads TGTGCCAGCAGCCGGGACAGGGGCACAGATACGCAGTATTTT. The variable domain in full, with the rest retrieved from reference TRBV2 and TRBJ2-3, is EPEVTQTPSHQVTQMGQEVILRCVPISNHLYFYWYRQILGQKVEFLVSFYNNEISEKSEIFDDQFSVERPDGSNFTLKIRSTKLEDSAMYFCASSRDRGTDTQYFGPGTRLTVL.